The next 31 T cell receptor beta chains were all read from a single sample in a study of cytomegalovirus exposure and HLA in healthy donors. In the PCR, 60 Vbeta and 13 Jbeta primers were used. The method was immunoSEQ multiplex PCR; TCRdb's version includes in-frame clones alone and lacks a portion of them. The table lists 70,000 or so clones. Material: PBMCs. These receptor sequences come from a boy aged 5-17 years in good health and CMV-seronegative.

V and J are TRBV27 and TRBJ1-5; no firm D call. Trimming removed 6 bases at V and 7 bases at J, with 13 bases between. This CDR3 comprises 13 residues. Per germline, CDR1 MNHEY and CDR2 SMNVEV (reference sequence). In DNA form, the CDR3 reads TGTGCCAGCAGCCTAGTCGCGGGCCAGCCCCAGCATTTT. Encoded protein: CASSLVAGQPQHF.

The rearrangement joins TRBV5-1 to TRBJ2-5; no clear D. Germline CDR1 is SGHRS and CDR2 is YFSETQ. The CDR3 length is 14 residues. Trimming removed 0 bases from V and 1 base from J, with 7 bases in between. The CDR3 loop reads CASSLEAGQETQYF. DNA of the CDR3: TGCGCCAGCAGCTTGGAGGCAGGCCAAGAGACCCAGTACTTC.

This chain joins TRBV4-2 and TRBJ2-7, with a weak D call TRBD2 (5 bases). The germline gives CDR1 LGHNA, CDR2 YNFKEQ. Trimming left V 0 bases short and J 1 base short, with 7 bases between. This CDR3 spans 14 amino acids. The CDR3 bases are TGTGCCAGCAGCCAAGATGGACTGTCCTACGAGCAGTACTTC. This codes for CASSQDGLSYEQYF.

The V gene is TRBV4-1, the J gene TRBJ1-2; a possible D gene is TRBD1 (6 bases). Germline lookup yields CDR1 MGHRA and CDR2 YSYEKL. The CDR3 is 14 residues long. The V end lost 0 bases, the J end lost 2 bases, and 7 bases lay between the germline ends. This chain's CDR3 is CASSQEGQNYGYTF. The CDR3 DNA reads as TGCGCCAGCAGCCAAGAAGGACAGAACTATGGCTACACCTTC.

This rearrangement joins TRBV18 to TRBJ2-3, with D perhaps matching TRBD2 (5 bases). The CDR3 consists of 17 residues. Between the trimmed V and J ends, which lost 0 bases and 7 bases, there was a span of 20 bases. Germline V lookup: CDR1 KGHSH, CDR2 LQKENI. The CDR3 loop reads CASSPPLAAGGGNTQYF. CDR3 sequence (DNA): TGTGCCAGCTCACCACCATTGGCGGCTGGAGGTGGGAATACGCAGTATTTT.

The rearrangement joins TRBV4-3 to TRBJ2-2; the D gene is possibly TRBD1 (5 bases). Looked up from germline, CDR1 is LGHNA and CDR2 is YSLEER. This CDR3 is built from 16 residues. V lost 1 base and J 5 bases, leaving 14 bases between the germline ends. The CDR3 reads CASSQVGQGRTGELFF. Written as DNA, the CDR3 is TGCGCCAGCAGCCAAGTCGGGCAGGGAAGGACCGGGGAGCTGTTTTTT.

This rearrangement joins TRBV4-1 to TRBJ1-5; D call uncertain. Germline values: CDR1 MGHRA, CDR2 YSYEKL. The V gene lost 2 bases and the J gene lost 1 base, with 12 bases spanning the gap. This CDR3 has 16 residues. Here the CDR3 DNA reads TGCGCCAGCAGCCAACAGGCTTCGGTGAGCAATCAGCCCCAGCATTTT. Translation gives CASSQQASVSNQPQHF.

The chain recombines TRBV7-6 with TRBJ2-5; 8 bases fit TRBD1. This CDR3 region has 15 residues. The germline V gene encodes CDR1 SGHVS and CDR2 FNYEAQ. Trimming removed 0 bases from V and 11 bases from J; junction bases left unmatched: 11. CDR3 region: CASSLALQGAGEQYF. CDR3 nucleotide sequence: TGTGCCAGCAGCTTAGCGCTTCAGGGGGCAGGTGAGCAGTACTTC.

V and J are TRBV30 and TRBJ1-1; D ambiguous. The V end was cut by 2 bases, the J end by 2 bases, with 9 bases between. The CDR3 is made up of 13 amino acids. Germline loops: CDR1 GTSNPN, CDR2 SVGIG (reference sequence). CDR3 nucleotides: TGTGCCTGGAGTTTTCAGTTTAACACTGAAGCTTTCTTT. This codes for CAWSFQFNTEAFF.

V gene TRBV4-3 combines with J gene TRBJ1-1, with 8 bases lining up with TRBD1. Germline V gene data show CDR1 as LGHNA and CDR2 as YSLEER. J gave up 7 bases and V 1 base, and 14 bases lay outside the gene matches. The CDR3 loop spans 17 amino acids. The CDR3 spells CASSQGTSPRGPGEAFF. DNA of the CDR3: TGCGCCAGCAGCCAAGGGACGTCTCCCAGGGGGCCGGGTGAAGCTTTCTTT.

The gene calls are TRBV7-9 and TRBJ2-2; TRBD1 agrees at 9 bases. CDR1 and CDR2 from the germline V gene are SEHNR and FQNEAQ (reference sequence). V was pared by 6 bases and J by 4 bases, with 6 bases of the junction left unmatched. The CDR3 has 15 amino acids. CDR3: CASRRTGEPTGELFF. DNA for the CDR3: TGTGCCAGCAGGAGGACAGGGGAACCCACCGGGGAGCTGTTTTTT.

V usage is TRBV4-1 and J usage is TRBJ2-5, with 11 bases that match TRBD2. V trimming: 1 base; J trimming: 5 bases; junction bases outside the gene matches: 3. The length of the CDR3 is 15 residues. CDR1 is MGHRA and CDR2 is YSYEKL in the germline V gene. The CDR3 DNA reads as TGCGCCAGCAGCCAAGTTCGACTAGCGGGGGAGACCCAGTACTTC. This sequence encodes CASSQVRLAGETQYF.

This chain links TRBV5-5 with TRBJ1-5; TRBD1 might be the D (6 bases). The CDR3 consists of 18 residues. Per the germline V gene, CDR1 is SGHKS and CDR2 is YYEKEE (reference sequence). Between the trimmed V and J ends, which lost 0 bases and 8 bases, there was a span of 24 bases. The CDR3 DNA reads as TGTGCCAGCAGCTTGGAGGGCGGTAGTTTGCGGGGGCAGGAGCCCCAGCATTTT. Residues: CASSLEGGSLRGQEPQHF.

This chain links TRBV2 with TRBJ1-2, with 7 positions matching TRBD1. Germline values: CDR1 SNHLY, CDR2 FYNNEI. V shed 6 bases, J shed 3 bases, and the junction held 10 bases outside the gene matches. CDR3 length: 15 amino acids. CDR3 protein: CASREQTGVDYGYTF. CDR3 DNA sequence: TGTGCCAGCAGGGAACAAACAGGGGTCGACTATGGCTACACCTTC.

CDR3 DNA: TGCAGCGTTGTAGGGGGACTAGTCGTCAATGAGCAGTTCTTC. Translated: CSVVGGLVVNEQFF. The gene calls are TRBV29-1 and TRBJ2-1, with 8 bases aligning to TRBD2. The CDR3 has 14 residues. Germline CDR1 is SQVTM and CDR2 is ANQGSEA. The V gene end was trimmed by 4 bases and the J gene end by 6 bases; junction bases not matched to a gene: 8.

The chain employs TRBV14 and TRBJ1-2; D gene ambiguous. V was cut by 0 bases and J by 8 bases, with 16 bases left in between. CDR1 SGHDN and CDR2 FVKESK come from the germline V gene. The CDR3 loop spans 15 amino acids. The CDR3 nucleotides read TGTGCCAGCAGCCAAGATAAGTACCGCGGGGAAGGCTACACCTTC. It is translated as CASSQDKYRGEGYTF.

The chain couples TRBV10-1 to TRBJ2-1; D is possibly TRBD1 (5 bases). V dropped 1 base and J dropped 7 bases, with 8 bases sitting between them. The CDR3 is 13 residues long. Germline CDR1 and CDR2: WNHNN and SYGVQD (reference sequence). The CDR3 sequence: CASSEYRSNEQFF. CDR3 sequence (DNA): TGCGCCAGCAGTGAGTACAGGTCTAATGAGCAGTTCTTC.

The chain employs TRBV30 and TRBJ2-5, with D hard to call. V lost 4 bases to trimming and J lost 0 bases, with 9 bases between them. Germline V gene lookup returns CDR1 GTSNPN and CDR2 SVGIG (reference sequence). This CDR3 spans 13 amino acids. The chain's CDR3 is CAWNSKYQETQYF. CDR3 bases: TGTGCCTGGAATAGCAAATACCAAGAGACCCAGTACTTC.

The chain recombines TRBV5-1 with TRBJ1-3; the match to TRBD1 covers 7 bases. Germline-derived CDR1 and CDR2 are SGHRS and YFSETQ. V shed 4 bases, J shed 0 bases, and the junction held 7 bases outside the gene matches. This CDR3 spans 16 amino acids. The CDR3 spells CASSPGQLISGNTIYF. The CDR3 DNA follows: TGCGCCAGCAGCCCGGGACAGTTAATCTCTGGAAACACCATATATTTT. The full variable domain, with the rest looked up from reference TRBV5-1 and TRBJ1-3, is KAGVTQTPRYLIKTRGQQVTLSCSPISGHRSVSWYQQTPGQGLQFLFEYFSETQRNKGNFPGRFSGRQFSNSRSEMNVSTLELGDSALYLCASSPGQLISGNTIYFGEGSWLTVV.

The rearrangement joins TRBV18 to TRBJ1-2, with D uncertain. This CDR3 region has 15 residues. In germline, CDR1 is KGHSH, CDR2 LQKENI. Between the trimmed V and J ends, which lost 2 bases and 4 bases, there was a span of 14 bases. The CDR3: CASSPSAPQVYGYTF. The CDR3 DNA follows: TGTGCCAGCTCACCATCCGCCCCACAAGTCTATGGCTACACCTTC.

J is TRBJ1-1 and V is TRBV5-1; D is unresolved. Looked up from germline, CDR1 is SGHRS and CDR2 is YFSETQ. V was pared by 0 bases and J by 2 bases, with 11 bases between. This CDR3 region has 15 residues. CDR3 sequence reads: CASSLDSMINTEAFF. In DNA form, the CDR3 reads TGCGCCAGCAGCTTGGACAGTATGATTAACACTGAAGCTTTCTTT.

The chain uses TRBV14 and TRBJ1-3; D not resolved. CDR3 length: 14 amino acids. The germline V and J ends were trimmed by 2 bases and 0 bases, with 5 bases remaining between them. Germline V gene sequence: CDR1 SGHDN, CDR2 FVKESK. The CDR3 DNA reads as TGTGCCAGCAGCCAAACAATCTCTGGAAACACCATATATTTT. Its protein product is CASSQTISGNTIYF.

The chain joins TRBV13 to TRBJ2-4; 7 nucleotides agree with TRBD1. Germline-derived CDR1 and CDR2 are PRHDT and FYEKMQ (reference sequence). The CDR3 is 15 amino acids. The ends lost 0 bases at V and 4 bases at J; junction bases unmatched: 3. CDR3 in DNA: TGTGCCAGCAGCTTAGGTGGGACAGTAAAAAACATTCAGTACTTC. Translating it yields CASSLGGTVKNIQYF.

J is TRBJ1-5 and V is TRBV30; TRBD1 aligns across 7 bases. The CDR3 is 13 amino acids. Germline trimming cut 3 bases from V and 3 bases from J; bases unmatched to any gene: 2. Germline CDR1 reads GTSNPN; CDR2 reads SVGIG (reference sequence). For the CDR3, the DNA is TGTGCCTGGAGGGGACAGATCAATCAGCCCCAGCATTTT. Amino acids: CAWRGQINQPQHF.

CDR3 bases: TGCGCCAGCAGCTTGTCTACTAGCGGGAGCGATGAGCAGTTCTTC. This gives the protein CASSLSTSGSDEQFF. The rearrangement uses TRBV5-1 and TRBJ2-1, with 11 bases lining up with TRBD2. Germline V gives CDR1 SGHRS, CDR2 YFSETQ. J was trimmed by 8 bases and V by 1 base; bases with no gene match: 5. This CDR3 spans 15 amino acids.

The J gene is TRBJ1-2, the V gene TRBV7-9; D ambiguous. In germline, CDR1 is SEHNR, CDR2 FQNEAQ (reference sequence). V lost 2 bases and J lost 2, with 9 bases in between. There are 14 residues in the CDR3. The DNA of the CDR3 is TGTGCCAGCAGCTTACGTTCCAGGAACTATGGCTACACCTTC. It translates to CASSLRSRNYGYTF. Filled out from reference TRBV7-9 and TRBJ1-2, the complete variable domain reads DTGVSQNPRHKITKRGQNVTFRCDPISEHNRLYWYRQTLGQGPEFLTYFQNEAQLEKSRLLSDRFSAERPKGSFSTLEIQRTEQGDSAMYLCASSLRSRNYGYTFGSGTRLTVV.

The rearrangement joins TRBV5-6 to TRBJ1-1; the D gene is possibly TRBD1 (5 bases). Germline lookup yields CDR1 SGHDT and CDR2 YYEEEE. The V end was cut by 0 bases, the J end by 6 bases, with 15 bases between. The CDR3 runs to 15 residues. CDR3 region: CASSLVGPRWSEAFF. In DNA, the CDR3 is TGTGCCAGCAGCTTGGTGGGGCCGCGGTGGTCTGAAGCTTTCTTT.

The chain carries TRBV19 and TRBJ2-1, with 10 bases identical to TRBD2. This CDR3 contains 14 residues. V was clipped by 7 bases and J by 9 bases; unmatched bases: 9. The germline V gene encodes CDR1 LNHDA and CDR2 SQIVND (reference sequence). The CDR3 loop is CASIRAGGPGEQFF. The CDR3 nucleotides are TGTGCCAGTATACGAGCGGGGGGGCCCGGTGAGCAGTTCTTC.

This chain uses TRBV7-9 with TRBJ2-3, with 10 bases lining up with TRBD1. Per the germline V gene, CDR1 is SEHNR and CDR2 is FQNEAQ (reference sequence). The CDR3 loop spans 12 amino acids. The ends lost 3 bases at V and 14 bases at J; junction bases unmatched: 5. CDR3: CASSFATGGRYF. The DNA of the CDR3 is TGTGCCAGCAGCTTTGCGACAGGGGGCAGGTATTTT.

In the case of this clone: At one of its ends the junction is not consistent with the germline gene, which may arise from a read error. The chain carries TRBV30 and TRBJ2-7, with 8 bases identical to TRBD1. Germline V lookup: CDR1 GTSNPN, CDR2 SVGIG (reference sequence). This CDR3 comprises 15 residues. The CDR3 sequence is CAGSGGTGEGYEQYF. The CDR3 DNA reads TGTGCCGGGAGTGGGGGGACAGGCGAGGGATACGAGCAGTACTTC. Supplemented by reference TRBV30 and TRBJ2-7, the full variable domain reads SQTIHQWPATLVQPVGSPLSLECTVEGTSNPNLYWYRQAAGRGLQLLFYSVGIGQISSEVPQNLSASRPQDRQFILSSKKLLLSDSGFYLCAGSGGTGEGYEQYFGPGTRLTVT.

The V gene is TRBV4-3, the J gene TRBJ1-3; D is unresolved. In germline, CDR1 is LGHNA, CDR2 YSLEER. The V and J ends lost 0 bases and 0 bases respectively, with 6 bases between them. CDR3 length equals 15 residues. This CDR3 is CASSQEVSSGNTIYF. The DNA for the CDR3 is TGCGCCAGCAGCCAAGAGGTCAGCTCTGGAAACACCATATATTTT.